The entry below describes one T cell receptor (beta chain). The data were taken from a study of somatic mutations in cytotoxic T cells in rheumatoid arthritis. V lost 0 bases, J lost 8 bases, and 22 bases lay in between. This CDR3 region has 17 residues. Germline CDR1 and CDR2: KGHSH and LQKENI. Study processing details: Patient-derived CD8+ clones with a size above 1% showed rare matches to published virus-specific TCRB sequences. Only in-frame clones appear in the TCRdb table, and some are missing; sequencing was by immunoSEQ multiplex PCR. The V and J calls and clone size come from that table; D and trimming were worked out from the DNA. The data show about 30,000 clones, approximately 78% seen once.

The sequence was obtained from an adult with rheumatoid arthritis. The J gene is TRBJ1-2, the V gene TRBV18; a weak D match, TRBD1 (5 bases). The sample consisted of CD8+ T cells sorted from blood. CDR3 sequence: CASSPPITGQGGEGYTF. The CDR3 nucleotides read TGTGCCAGCTCACCACCTATTACAGGCCAGGGCGGAGAAGGCTACACCTTC.